The rows below give T cell receptor beta chains drawn from one sample of a study of blood T cells in healthy people across ages. TCRdb re-analysed the 5' RACE reads in MiXCR, keeping a single row per CDR3 protein. The table has about 830,000 distinct CDR3 sequences, 58% seen once; the top ten hold about 20%. Sequenced sample: blood. These receptors all stem from a man aged 25-40 years in good health. Both conserved end residues are part of each CDR3. Each record gives: J gene, clone size, V gene, CDR3 protein. The size entry is marked missing in some rows and otherwise reads once, few, many or a size class.

j_call: TRBJ2-3
clone_size: .
v_call: TRBV12-3/TRBV12-4
cdr3_aa: CASSCGGTDTQYF

j_call: TRBJ2-7
clone_size: .
v_call: TRBV6-6
cdr3_aa: CASSYTSGRAGIYEQYF

j_call: TRBJ2-7
clone_size: .
v_call: TRBV6-1
cdr3_aa: CASREGQAMSYEQYF

j_call: TRBJ2-7
clone_size: .
v_call: TRBV7-2
cdr3_aa: CASSLKSGDASEQYF

j_call: TRBJ2-4
clone_size: .
v_call: TRBV28
cdr3_aa: CASTLGGFRAKNIQYF

j_call: TRBJ2-3
clone_size: .
v_call: TRBV27
cdr3_aa: CASSPRFWGRAQDTQYF

j_call: TRBJ2-3
clone_size: .
v_call: TRBV3-1
cdr3_aa: CASSQDRGIPTDTQYF

j_call: TRBJ2-7
clone_size: .
v_call: TRBV12-3/TRBV12-4
cdr3_aa: CASILRGYEQYF

j_call: TRBJ1-5
clone_size: .
v_call: TRBV6-1
cdr3_aa: CATDQGQGQPQHF

j_call: TRBJ2-7
clone_size: few
v_call: TRBV7-2
cdr3_aa: CASSVAGVYSYEQYF

j_call: .
clone_size: .
v_call: TRBV7-2
cdr3_aa: CASRGDSLSYEQYF

j_call: TRBJ2-1
clone_size: few
v_call: TRBV29-1
cdr3_aa: CSVRGTGGNEQFF

j_call: TRBJ2-5
clone_size: few
v_call: TRBV29-1
cdr3_aa: CSVVAPLRETQYF

j_call: TRBJ2-5
clone_size: .
v_call: TRBV29-1
cdr3_aa: CSTGTGEGETQYF